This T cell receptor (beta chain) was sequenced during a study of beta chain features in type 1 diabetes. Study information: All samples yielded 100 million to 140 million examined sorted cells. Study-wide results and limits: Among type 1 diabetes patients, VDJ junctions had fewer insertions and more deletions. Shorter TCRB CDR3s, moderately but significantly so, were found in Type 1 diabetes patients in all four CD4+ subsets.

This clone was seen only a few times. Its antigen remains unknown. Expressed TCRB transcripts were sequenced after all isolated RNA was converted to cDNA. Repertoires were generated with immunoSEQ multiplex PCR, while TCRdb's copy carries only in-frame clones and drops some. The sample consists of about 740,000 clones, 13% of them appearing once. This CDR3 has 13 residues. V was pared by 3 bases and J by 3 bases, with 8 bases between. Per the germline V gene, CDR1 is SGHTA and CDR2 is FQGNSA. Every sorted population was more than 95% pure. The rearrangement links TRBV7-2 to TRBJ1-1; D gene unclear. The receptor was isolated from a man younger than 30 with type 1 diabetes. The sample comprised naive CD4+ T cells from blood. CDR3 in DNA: TGTGCCAGCAGCTTCGGGTGGGACACTGAAGCTTTCTTT. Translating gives CASSFGWDTEAFF.